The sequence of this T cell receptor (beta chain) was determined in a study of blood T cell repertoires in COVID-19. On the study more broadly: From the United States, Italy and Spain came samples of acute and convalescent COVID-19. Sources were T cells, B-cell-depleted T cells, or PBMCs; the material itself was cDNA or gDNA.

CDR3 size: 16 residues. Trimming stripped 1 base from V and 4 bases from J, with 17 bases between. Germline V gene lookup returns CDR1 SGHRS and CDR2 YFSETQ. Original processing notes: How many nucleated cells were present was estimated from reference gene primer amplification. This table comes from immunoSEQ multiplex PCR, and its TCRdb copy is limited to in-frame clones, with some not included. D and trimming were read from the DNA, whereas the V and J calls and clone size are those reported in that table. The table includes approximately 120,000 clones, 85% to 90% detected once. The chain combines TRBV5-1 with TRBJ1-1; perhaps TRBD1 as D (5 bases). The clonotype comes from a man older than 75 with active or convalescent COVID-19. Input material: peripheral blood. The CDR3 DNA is TGCGCCAGCAGCTTGAATGCCGGGGGTGTGGGCACTGAAGCTTTCTTT. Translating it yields CASSLNAGGVGTEAFF.